This entry describes one T cell receptor (beta chain). V was trimmed by 0 bases and J by 4 bases, leaving 7 bases between them. The germline gives CDR1 MGHRA, CDR2 YSYEKL. CDR3 length: 13 residues. Only in-frame clones appear in the TCRdb table, and some are missing; sequencing was by immunoSEQ multiplex PCR. Of tens of thousands of clones listed, 89% are singletons. This record comes from a study of PD-1 blockade in classical Hodgkin lymphoma. Each of the patients experienced relapse following autologous stem cell transplantation, and their brentuximab vedotin exposure differed. Sequencing used peripheral blood mononuclear cells (PBMCs), obtained at baseline. This receptor was taken from a human donor with classical Hodgkin lymphoma. The rearrangement uses TRBV4-1 and TRBJ2-7; D is unresolved. CDR3 in DNA: TGCGCCAGCAGCCAAGACCGCGATTACGAGCAGTACTTC. The encoded protein is CASSQDRDYEQYF.